Sequencing of this TCR beta chain was carried out in a study of T cells in Graves' hyperthyroidism and ophthalmopathy. Regarding this clonotype: The junction shows a germline mismatch at one end, possibly a read error.

Germline lookup yields CDR1 SSHAT and CDR2 FNYEAQ (reference sequence). The CDR3 extends over 15 amino acids. The source material, RNA transcripts, was used to amplify TCR beta CDR3 regions. First-round RT-PCR with HTBI primers amplified the TCR CDR3 region. TCRdb analysed the multiplex PCR reads with MiXCR anew, one entry per CDR3 protein. Of under 500,000 distinct CDR3 sequences detected, around 15% appear once; the ten largest clones hold approximately 27%. Ophthalmopathy patients had moderate-to-severe active disease, CAS ≥3, NOSPECS ≥4, and disease duration under 3 months. Clinical symptoms, serum thyroxine, TRAb, thyroid ultrasound and orbital computed tomography informed diagnoses.

The receptor's source is a man between 50 and 59 years old with Graves' ophthalmopathy. The chain combines TRBV7-7 with TRBJ2-1, with TRBD1 matching over 7 bases. Specimen: blood. The CDR3 DNA follows: TGTGCTAGCAGCTTCAGTGACAGGGACTACAATGAGCAGTTCTTC. It codes for CASSFSDRDYNEQFF.